Listed here are 6 T cell receptor beta chains from one sample, sequenced in a study of blood T cell repertoires in COVID-19. Assay: immunoSEQ multiplex PCR; the TCRdb copy retains only in-frame clones and omits some. The table includes 55,000 to 90,000 clones, 88% detected once. The material sequenced was peripheral blood. These receptors all stem from a human donor in a cohort sampled during active COVID-19.

V gene TRBV6-4 combines with J gene TRBJ2-3; D unresolved. This CDR3 contains 14 residues. Germline V gene data show CDR1 as MRHNA and CDR2 as SNTAGT. Trimming left V 0 bases short and J 2 bases short, with 6 bases between. CDR3 nucleotides: TGTGCCAGCAGTGACTCCCAGGACACAGATACGCAGTATTTT. Amino acids: CASSDSQDTDTQYF.

The CDR3 spells CASTAGGASNMNTEAFF. In DNA form, the CDR3 reads TGTGCCAGCACCGCAGGGGGCGCGTCCAATATGAACACTGAAGCTTTCTTT. The chain links TRBV21-1 to TRBJ1-1; TRBD1 reflects the table's D call only, with no check against the DNA. TRBV21-1 is labeled a pseudogene. This CDR3 region has 17 residues.

V gene TRBV28 combines with J gene TRBJ2-7; 8 bases align to TRBD1. The ends lost 1 base at V and 5 bases at J; junction bases unmatched: 7. Germline V gives CDR1 MDHEN, CDR2 SYDVKM. The CDR3 extends over 15 amino acids. As DNA, the CDR3 is TGTGCCAGCAGTTTATATACAGGGGGAAGGGACGAGCAGTACTTC. Translating it yields CASSLYTGGRDEQYF.

The sample holds one count of this clone. This chain links TRBV19 with TRBJ1-1; TRBD1 is a possible D gene (6 bases). Germline V CDR1 and CDR2: LNHDA, SQIVND (reference sequence). This CDR3 comprises 15 residues. The V gene lost 1 base and the J gene lost 1 base, with 10 bases spanning the gap. CDR3 sequence (DNA): TGTGCCAGTAGTATAGCGGGAGGGGGGAACACTGAAGCTTTCTTT. Translation gives CASSIAGGGNTEAFF.

This clone occurred once. The J gene is TRBJ2-7, the V gene TRBV10-2; D may be TRBD2 (6 bases). CDR3 length: 14 amino acids. With 2 bases removed from V and 3 bases from J, the gap between germline ends came to 11 bases. CDR1 is WSHSY, CDR2 SAAADI, per germline. CDR3 DNA: TGCGCCAGCAGTGAGGCGGGGCCCCGCTACGAGCAGTACGTC. Protein product: CASSEAGPRYEQYV.

The J gene is TRBJ1-1, the V gene TRBV6-5; D is uncertain. Deletions cut 0 bases from V and 11 bases from J, with 7 bases between. The germline gives CDR1 MNHEY, CDR2 SVGAGI. The CDR3 totals 11 residues. CDR3 nucleotides: TGTGCCAGCAGTTACTCCGGGAATGCTTTCTTT. It yields the protein CASSYSGNAFF.